One and the same sample provided the 23 T cell receptor beta chains below, sequenced in a study of CD8+CD57+ T cells in acquired aplastic anemia. The TCR beta profiling, which covered VDJ combination and CDR3 sequence, was carried out using genomic DNA as the template. TCRdb passed the reads through MiXCR, listing each CDR3 protein once. The sample yields 150,000 to 200,000 distinct CDR3 sequences, roughly 48% seen once. In patients chosen for sequencing, flow cytometry had shown CD8+CD57+ cell expansion. Sample: sorted CD4+, CD8+, or CD8+CD57+ T cells (not recorded which) from PBMCs. These TCRs come from a human donor with aplastic anemia.

The chain uses TRBV20-1 and TRBJ2-3; unclear D gene. Germline lookup yields CDR1 DFQATT and CDR2 SNEGSKA (reference sequence). Between the trimmed V and J ends, which lost 3 bases and 0 bases, there was a span of 4 bases. The CDR3 totals 12 residues. The CDR3 nucleotides are TGCAGTGCTAGTTCCAGCACAGATACGCAGTATTTT. Translation gives CSASSSTDTQYF.

Ten or more counts support this clonotype. The CDR3 spells CASSLRAGGANTGELFF. In nucleotides, the CDR3 is TGTGCCAGCAGCTTACGGGCGGGGGGTGCTAACACCGGGGAGCTGTTTTTT. The chain is built from TRBV7-7 and TRBJ2-2, with 8 bases that match TRBD2. CDR1 is SSHAT, CDR2 FNYEAQ, per germline (reference sequence). The CDR3 consists of 17 residues. J gave up 2 bases and V 2 bases, and 7 bases lay outside the gene matches.

The gene calls are TRBV20-1 and TRBJ1-2; TRBD1 might be the D (6 bases). CDR1 and CDR2 (germline): DFQATT, SNEGSKA (reference sequence). The V end lost 6 bases, the J end lost 0 bases, and 11 bases lay between the germline ends. This CDR3 comprises 13 residues. CDR3 sequence reads: CSAPDSSNYGYTF. DNA for the CDR3: TGCAGTGCCCCGGACAGCTCTAACTATGGCTACACCTTC.

The rearrangement joins TRBV9 to TRBJ1-1; no firm D call. The germline gives CDR1 SGDLS, CDR2 YYNGEE. The V end lost 4 bases, the J end lost 4 bases, and 8 bases lay between the germline ends. This CDR3 is built from 12 residues. In DNA form, the CDR3 reads TGTGCCAGCAGCCTCGCACCCACTGAAGCTTTCTTT. Protein: CASSLAPTEAFF.

This clonotype appeared many times. This chain links TRBV20-1 with TRBJ1-1; 8 bases agree with TRBD1. Germline assignment: CDR1 DFQATT and CDR2 SNEGSKA (reference sequence). Germline trimming cut 7 bases from V and 6 bases from J; bases unmatched to any gene: 13. This CDR3 has 14 amino acids. This CDR3 is CSVRTGKNSAEAFF. CDR3 bases: TGCAGTGTCCGGACAGGGAAGAATAGTGCTGAAGCTTTCTTT.

This clonotype was counted ten times or more. This rearrangement joins TRBV5-6 to TRBJ2-3; D gene unclear. V was clipped by 6 bases and J by 1 base, with 9 bases between them. The CDR3 spans 13 residues. Germline V gene data show CDR1 as SGHDT and CDR2 as YYEEEE. This chain's CDR3 is CASTRDRTDTQYF. CDR3 bases: TGTGCCAGCACCCGAGACCGCACAGATACGCAGTATTTT.

This clonotype was seen a handful of times. The chain recombines TRBV10-3 with TRBJ2-7, with TRBD1 as a possible D gene (5 bases). The CDR3 spans 13 residues. V dropped 9 bases and J dropped 0 bases, with 12 bases sitting between them. Germline CDR1 is ENHRY and CDR2 is SYGVKD. DNA of the CDR3: TGTGCCATGGGCAGACAGAGCTCCTACGAGCAGTACTTC. It is translated as CAMGRQSSYEQYF.

This clonotype was picked up a small number of times. This chain links TRBV7-2 with TRBJ2-7; D is perhaps TRBD1 (6 bases). CDR3 length: 12 amino acids. V was cut by 4 bases and J by 6 bases, with 10 bases left in between. CDR1 is SGHTA, CDR2 FQGNSA, per germline. CDR3: CASSSGVLEQYF. DNA of the CDR3: TGTGCCAGCAGCTCAGGGGTCCTCGAGCAGTACTTC. Complete variable domain (other parts from reference TRBV7-2 and TRBJ2-7): GAGVSQSPSNKVTEKGKDVELRCDPISGHTALYWYRQSLGQGLEFLIYFQGNSAPDKSGLPSDRFSAERTGGSVSTLTIQRTQQEDSAVYLCASSSGVLEQYFGPGTRLTVT.

This clonotype has a count of ten or more. J is TRBJ1-1 and V is TRBV12-3 or TRBV12-4, with 7 bases lining up with TRBD1. V trimming: 8 bases; J trimming: 1 base; junction bases outside the gene matches: 4. The CDR3 is 13 residues long. The CDR3 bases are TGTGCCAGCCGCGGACAGGAGAACACTGAAGCTTTCTTT. It yields the protein CASRGQENTEAFF.

With respect to this clonotype: At one of its ends the junction is not consistent with the germline gene, which may arise from a read error. The chain employs TRBV7-9 and TRBJ2-2; D might be TRBD2 (5 bases). This CDR3 is built from 15 residues. The germline V gene encodes CDR1 SEHNR and CDR2 FQNEAQ (reference sequence). The CDR3 here is CASSQTRLNTGEPFF. CDR3 DNA sequence: TGTGCCAGCAGCCAAACACGCCTAAACACCGGGGAGCCGTTTTTT.

In the case of this clonotype: An end of the junction does not agree with germline; a read error may underlie this. The genes are TRBV2 and TRBJ1-1, with a weak D call TRBD1 (6 bases). CDR1 and CDR2 (germline): SNHLY, FYNNEI. The CDR3 contains 13 residues. The CDR3 loop is CASLRQGFTEAFF. The CDR3 coding sequence is TGTGCCAGCTTGAGGCAGGGGTTCACTGAAGCCTTCTTT.

With respect to this clonotype: This sequence may be a read error, since a much larger clone differs from it by one base. This chain links TRBV5-6 with TRBJ1-3, with D unresolved. This CDR3 has 14 amino acids. Germline V gene data show CDR1 as SGHDT and CDR2 as YYEEEE. V was trimmed by 4 bases and J by 5 bases, leaving 13 bases between them. CDR3 nucleotide sequence: TGTGCCAGCAGCGCCGACTTCAGGAGAAACACCATATATTTT. Residues: CASSADFRRNTIYF.

This chain uses TRBV20-1 with TRBJ1-2; a weak D match, TRBD1 (6 bases). V was cut by 6 bases and J by 2 bases, with 19 bases left in between. Germline lookup yields CDR1 DFQATT and CDR2 SNEGSKA (reference sequence). The CDR3 is 15 residues long. This CDR3 reads CSAKKGLTGNYGYTF. CDR3 coding DNA: TGCAGTGCCAAAAAAGGGTTGACAGGAAACTATGGCTACACCTTC.

This clonotype appeared a few times. V is TRBV7-2 and J is TRBJ1-6, with 11 bases identical to TRBD1. Per the germline V gene, CDR1 is SGHTA and CDR2 is FQGNSA. The CDR3 runs 15 residues. V dropped 4 bases and J dropped 10; count of bases not matched to a gene: 6. This chain's CDR3 is CASSYPGQGGSPLHF. The CDR3 nucleotides are TGTGCCAGCAGCTATCCGGGACAGGGGGGATCACCCCTCCACTTT.

The table lists this clonotype with many counts. This chain uses TRBV7-6 with TRBJ1-5; TRBD1 aligns across 8 bases. After removal of 5 bases from V and 4 bases from J, the junction contained 4 bases not matched to a gene. Germline values: CDR1 SGHVS, CDR2 FNYEAQ. This CDR3 spans 14 amino acids. The CDR3 region has the DNA TGTGCCAGCAGCCCAGGGGGCGGGAATCAGCCCCAGCATTTT. Translated: CASSPGGGNQPQHF.

About this clonotype itself: This sequence may be a read error, since a much larger clone differs from it by one base. It is likely a read error, because the conserved phenylalanine at the end of the CDR3 is missing. The chain is built from TRBV10-3 and TRBJ1-1, with D tentatively TRBD1 (6 bases). The CDR3 length is 15 residues. Germline V CDR1 and CDR2: ENHRY, SYGVKD. Here the CDR3 reads CASSYSTGLSTEAFY. CDR3 bases: TGTGCCAGCAGTTACTCGACAGGATTAAGCACTGAAGCTTTCTAT.

This clonotype turned up a few times. The rearrangement links TRBV5-6 to TRBJ1-3, with D possibly TRBD1 on 5 matching bases. CDR3 length: 17 residues. Trimming took 4 bases from V and 5 from J, leaving 22 bases between them. From germline, CDR1 is SGHDT and CDR2 YYEEEE. CDR3 region: CASSDSTEAHWRNTIYF. CDR3 nucleotide sequence: TGTGCCAGCAGCGACAGTACAGAAGCCCATTGGAGAAACACCATATATTTT.

A word on this clonotype: A much larger clone is a single base away; this may be a read error. The genes are TRBV6-1 and TRBJ1-1, with D tentatively TRBD1 (5 bases). Germline CDR1 reads MNHNS; CDR2 reads SASEGT. The CDR3 contains 14 residues. V was shortened by 5 bases and J by 6 bases, with 16 bases between the two germline ends. CDR3 in DNA: TGTGCCAGCAGTCCCTGGAGGGGAACCGCTGAAGCTTTCTTT. This gives the protein CASSPWRGTAEAFF.

The CDR3 bases are TGTGCCAGCAGTTTGAGACGGGATTCACCCCTCCACTTT. As protein: CASSLRRDSPLHF. The gene calls are TRBV12-3 or TRBV12-4 and TRBJ1-6; D is ambiguous. The CDR3 loop spans 13 amino acids. V shed 3 bases and J shed 8 bases, with 8 bases lying between them.

This chain joins TRBV20-1 and TRBJ2-7, with a tentative D call TRBD2 (5 bases). CDR3 length: 14 amino acids. With 6 bases removed from V and 3 bases from J, the gap between germline ends came to 18 bases. From germline, CDR1 is DFQATT and CDR2 SNEGSKA (reference sequence). The CDR3 sequence is CSASPPLGSYEQYF. The CDR3, as DNA: TGCAGTGCCTCCCCCCCACTAGGGAGCTACGAGCAGTACTTC.

The chain links TRBV19 to TRBJ2-7; 8 bases fit TRBD1. The V gene end was trimmed by 1 base and the J gene end by 5 bases; junction bases not matched to a gene: 4. The CDR3 length is 14 residues. Germline V CDR1 and CDR2: LNHDA, SQIVND (reference sequence). In nucleotides, the CDR3 is TGTGCCAGTAGTATAGCGCGGGACAGGAACGAGCAGTACTTC. Protein product: CASSIARDRNEQYF.

The CDR3 coding sequence is TGTGCCACCAGTGGCTCAGTAGCGGGACGAGATACGCAGTATTTT. Residues: CATSGSVAGRDTQYF. This chain joins TRBV24-1 and TRBJ2-3; 8 positions agree with TRBD2. Germline V gene data show CDR1 as KGHDR and CDR2 as SFDVKD. CDR3 length equals 15 residues. V shed 5 bases and J 5 bases; nucleotides not matched to a gene: 8.

The chain carries TRBV7-3 and TRBJ2-3, with 16 bases identical to TRBD2. Germline CDR1 reads SGHTA; CDR2 reads FQGTGA. J was trimmed by 1 base and V by 5 bases; bases with no gene match: 3. The CDR3 runs 17 residues. The CDR3 sequence is CASSPGTSGGGTDTQYF. The DNA of the CDR3 is TGTGCCAGCAGCCCGGGGACTAGCGGGGGGGGCACAGATACGCAGTATTTT. The full variable domain, with the rest looked up from reference TRBV7-3 and TRBJ2-3, is GAGVSQTPSNKVTEKGKYVELRCDPISGHTALYWYRQSLGQGPEFLIYFQGTGAADDSGLPNDRFFAVRPEGSVSTLKIQRTERGDSAVYLCASSPGTSGGGTDTQYFGPGTRLTVL.